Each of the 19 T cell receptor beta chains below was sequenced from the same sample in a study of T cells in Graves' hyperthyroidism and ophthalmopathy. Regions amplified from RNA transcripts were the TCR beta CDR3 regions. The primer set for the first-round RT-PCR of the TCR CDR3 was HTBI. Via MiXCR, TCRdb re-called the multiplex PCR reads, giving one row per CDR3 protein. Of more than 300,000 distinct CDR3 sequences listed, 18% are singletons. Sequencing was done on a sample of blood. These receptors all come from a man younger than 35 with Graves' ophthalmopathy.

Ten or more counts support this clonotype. The CDR3 region has the DNA TGTGCCAGTCAAGGGCACCTGGACAGGGGCTACGAGCAGTACTTC. Its protein product is CASQGHLDRGYEQYF. This chain connects TRBV6-1 to TRBJ2-7; 9 nucleotides agree with TRBD1. Germline trimming cut 9 bases from V and 3 bases from J; bases unmatched to any gene: 12. The V gene's germline CDR1 is MNHNS and CDR2 SASEGT. The CDR3 runs 15 residues.

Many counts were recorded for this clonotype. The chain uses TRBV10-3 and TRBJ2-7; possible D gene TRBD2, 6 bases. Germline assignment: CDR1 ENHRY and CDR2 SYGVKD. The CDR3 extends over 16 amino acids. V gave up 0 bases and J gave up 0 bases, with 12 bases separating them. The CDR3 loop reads CAISESGGQASYEQYF. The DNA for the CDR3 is TGTGCCATCAGTGAGTCAGGAGGGCAAGCCTCCTACGAGCAGTACTTC.

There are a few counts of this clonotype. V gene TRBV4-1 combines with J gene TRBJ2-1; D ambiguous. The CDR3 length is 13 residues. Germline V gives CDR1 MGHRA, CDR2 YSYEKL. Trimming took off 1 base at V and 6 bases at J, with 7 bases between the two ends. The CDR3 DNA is TGCGCCAGCAGCCAAGTGGTTGGCAATGAGCAGTTCTTC. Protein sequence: CASSQVVGNEQFF.

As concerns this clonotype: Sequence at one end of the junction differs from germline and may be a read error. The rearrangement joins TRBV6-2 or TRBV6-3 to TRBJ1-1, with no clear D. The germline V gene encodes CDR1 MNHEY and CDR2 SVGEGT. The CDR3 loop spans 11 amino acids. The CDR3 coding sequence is TGTGTCAGCAGGAACCAGGCTGAAGCTTTCTTT. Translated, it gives CVSRNQAEAFF.

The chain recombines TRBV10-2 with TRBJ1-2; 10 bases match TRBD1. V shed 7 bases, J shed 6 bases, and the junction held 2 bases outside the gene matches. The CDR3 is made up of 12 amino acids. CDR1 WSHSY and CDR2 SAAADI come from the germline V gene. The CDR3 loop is CASTGTGDGYTF. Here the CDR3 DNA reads TGCGCCAGCACCGGGACAGGGGATGGCTACACCTTC.

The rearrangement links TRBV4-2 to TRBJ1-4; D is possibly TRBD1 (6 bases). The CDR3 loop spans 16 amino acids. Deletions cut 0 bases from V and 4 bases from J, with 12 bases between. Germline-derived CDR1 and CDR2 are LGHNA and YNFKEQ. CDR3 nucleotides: TGTGCCAGCAGCCAAGATCTGGACAGTCTTAATGAAAAACTGTTTTTT. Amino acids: CASSQDLDSLNEKLFF.

This CDR3 is CAWSVTGNGYTF. CDR3 DNA sequence: TGTGCCTGGAGTGTAACGGGGAATGGCTACACCTTC. The chain links TRBV30 to TRBJ1-2; D is undetermined. The CDR3 consists of 12 residues. V was trimmed by 0 bases and J by 6 bases, leaving 8 bases between them. The V gene's germline CDR1 is GTSNPN and CDR2 SVGIG (reference sequence).

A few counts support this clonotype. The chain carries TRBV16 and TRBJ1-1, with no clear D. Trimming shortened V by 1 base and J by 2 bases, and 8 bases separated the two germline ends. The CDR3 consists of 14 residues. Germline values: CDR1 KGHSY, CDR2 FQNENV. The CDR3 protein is CASSQLVVNTEAFF. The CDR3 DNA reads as TGTGCCAGCAGCCAATTGGTGGTAAACACTGAAGCTTTCTTT. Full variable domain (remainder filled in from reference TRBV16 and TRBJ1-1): GEEVAQTPKHLVRGEGQKAKLYCAPIKGHSYVFWYQQVLKNEFKFLISFQNENVFDETGMPKERFSAKCLPNSPCSLEIQATKLEDSAVYFCASSQLVVNTEAFFGQGTRLTVV.

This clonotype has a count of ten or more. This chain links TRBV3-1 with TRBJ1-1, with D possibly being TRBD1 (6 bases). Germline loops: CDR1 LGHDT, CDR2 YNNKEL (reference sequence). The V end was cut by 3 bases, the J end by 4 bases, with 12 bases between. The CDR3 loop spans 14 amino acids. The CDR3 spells CASSQTGRGTEAFF. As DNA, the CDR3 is TGTGCCAGCAGCCAGACAGGAAGGGGCACTGAAGCTTTCTTT.

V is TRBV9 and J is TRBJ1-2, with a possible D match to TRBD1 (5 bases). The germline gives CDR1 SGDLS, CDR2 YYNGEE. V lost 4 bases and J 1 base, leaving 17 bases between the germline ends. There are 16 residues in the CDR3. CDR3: CASSPSGQGNNYGYTF. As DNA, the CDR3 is TGTGCCAGCAGCCCAAGCGGGCAGGGCAATAACTATGGCTACACCTTC.

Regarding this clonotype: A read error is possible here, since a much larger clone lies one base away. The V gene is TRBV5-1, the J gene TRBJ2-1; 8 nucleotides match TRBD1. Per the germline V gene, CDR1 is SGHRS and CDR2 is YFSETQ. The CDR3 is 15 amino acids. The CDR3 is CTSSSSRGPVNEQFF. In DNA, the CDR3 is TGCACCAGCAGCTCCTCCAGGGGGCCTGTCAATGAGCAGTTCTTC.

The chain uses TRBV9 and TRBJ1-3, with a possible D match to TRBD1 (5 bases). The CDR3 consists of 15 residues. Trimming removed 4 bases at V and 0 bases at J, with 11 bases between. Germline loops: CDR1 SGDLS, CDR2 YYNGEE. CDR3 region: CASSQGSHSGNTIYF. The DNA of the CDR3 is TGTGCCAGCAGCCAGGGTTCCCACTCTGGAAACACCATATATTTT.

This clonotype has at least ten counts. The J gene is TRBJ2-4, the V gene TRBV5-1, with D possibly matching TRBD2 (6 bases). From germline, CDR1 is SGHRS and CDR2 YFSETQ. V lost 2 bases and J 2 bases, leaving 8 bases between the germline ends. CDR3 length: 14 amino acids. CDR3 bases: TGCGCCAGCAGCTTCGGAGGGACCAAAAACATTCAGTACTTC. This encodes CASSFGGTKNIQYF.

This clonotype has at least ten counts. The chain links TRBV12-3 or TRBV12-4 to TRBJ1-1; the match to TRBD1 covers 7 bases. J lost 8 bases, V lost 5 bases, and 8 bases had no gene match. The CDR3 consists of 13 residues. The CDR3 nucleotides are TGTGCCAGCAGTCCCAGGGGGTTTAGGGAAGCTTTCTTT. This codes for CASSPRGFREAFF.

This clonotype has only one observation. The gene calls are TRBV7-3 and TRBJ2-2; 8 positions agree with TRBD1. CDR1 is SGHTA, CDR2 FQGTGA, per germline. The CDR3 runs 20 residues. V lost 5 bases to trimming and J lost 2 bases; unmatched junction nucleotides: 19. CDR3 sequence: CASSTTVFGQGPLNTGELFF. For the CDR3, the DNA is TGTGCCAGCAGCACAACTGTTTTTGGACAGGGCCCACTCAACACCGGGGAGCTGTTTTTT. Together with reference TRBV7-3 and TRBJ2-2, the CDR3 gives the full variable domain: GAGVSQTPSNKVTEKGKYVELRCDPISGHTALYWYRQSLGQGPEFLIYFQGTGAADDSGLPNDRFFAVRPEGSVSTLKIQRTERGDSAVYLCASSTTVFGQGPLNTGELFFGEGSRLTVL.

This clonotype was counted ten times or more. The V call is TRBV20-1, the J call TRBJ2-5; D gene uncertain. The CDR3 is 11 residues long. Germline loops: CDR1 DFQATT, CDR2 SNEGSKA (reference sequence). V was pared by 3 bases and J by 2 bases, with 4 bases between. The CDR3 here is CSARMQETQYF. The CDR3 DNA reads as TGCAGTGCTAGGATGCAAGAGACCCAGTACTTC.

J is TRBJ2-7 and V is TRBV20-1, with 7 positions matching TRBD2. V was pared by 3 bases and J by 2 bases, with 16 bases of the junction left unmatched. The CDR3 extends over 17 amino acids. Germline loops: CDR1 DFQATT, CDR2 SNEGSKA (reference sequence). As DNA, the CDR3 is TGCAGTGCTAGGCCTTCCTTTGCGGGACTATTGGCCTACGAGCAGTACTTC. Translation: CSARPSFAGLLAYEQYF.

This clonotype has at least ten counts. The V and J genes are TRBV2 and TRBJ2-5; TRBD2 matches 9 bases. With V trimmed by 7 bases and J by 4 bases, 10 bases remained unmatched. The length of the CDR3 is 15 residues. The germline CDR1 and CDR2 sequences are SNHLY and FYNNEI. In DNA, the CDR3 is TGTGCCAGCAAATTCCAAGCGGGGGGTGGAGAGACCCAGTACTTC. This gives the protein CASKFQAGGGETQYF.

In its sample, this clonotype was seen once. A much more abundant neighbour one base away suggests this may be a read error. The CDR3, as DNA: TGTGTCAGCGCTCCCCCCAATCAGCCCCAGCATTTT. Translated: CVSAPPNQPQHF. V gene TRBV12-3 or TRBV12-4 combines with J gene TRBJ1-5; D unresolved. This CDR3 region has 12 residues.